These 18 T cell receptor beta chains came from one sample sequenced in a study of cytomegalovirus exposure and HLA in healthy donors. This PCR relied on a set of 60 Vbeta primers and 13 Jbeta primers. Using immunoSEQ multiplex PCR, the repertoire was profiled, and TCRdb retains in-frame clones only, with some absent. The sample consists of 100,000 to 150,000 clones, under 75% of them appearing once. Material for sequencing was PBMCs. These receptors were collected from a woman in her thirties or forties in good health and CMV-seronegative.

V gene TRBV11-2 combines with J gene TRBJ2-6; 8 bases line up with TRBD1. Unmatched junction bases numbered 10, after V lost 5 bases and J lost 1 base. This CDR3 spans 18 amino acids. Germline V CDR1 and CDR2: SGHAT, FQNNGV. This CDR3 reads CASSPRPGGLSGANVLTF. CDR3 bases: TGTGCCAGCAGCCCTCGGCCAGGGGGCCTGTCTGGGGCCAACGTCCTGACTTTC.

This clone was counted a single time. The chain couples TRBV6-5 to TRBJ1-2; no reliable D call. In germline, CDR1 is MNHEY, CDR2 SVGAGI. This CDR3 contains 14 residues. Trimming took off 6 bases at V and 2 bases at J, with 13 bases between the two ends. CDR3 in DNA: TGTGCCAGCAGAACCGGTCGGGGAAACTATGGCTACACCTTC. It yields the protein CASRTGRGNYGYTF.

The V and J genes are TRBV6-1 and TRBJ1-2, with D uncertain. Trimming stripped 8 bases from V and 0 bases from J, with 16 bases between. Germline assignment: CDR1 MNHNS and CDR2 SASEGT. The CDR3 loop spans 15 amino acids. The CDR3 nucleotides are TGTGCCAGCGAGTACGGTAGAGCTTCTAACTATGGCTACACCTTC. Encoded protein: CASEYGRASNYGYTF.

CDR3 coding DNA: TGTGCCAGCAGTCGACAGGGGACGACCCAGTACTTC. Translation: CASSRQGTTQYF. The chain links TRBV7-2 to TRBJ2-5; 8 bases are a match to TRBD1. Germline V gene lookup returns CDR1 SGHTA and CDR2 FQGNSA. After removal of 6 bases from V and 7 bases from J, the junction contained 4 bases not matched to a gene. This CDR3 spans 12 amino acids.

The CDR3 spells CASTGQGEAFF. CDR3 nucleotide sequence: TGTGCCAGCACCGGACAGGGTGAAGCTTTCTTT. This chain connects TRBV7-9 to TRBJ1-1, with 8 nucleotides matching TRBD1. CDR3 size: 11 residues. Germline lookup yields CDR1 SEHNR and CDR2 FQNEAQ (reference sequence). Trimming took 7 bases from V and 7 from J; bases not matched to a gene: 2.

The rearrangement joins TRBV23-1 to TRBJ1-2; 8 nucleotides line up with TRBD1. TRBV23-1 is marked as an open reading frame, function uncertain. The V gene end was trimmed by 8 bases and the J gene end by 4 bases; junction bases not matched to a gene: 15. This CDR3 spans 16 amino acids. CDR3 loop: CASPSRHRDRSYGYTF. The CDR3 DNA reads TGCGCCAGCCCATCTCGGCACCGGGACAGGAGCTATGGCTACACCTTC.

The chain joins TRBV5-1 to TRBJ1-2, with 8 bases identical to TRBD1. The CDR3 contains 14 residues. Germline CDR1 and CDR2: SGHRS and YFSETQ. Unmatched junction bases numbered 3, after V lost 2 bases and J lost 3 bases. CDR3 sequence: CASSFAGGDYGYTF. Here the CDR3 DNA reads TGCGCCAGCAGCTTCGCAGGGGGCGACTATGGCTACACCTTC.

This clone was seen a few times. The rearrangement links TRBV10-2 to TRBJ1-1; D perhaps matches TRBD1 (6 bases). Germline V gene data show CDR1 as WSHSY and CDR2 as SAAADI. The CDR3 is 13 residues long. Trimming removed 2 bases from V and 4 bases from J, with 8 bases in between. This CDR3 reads CASSEQGSTEAFF. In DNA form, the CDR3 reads TGCGCCAGCAGTGAGCAGGGGAGCACTGAAGCTTTCTTT.

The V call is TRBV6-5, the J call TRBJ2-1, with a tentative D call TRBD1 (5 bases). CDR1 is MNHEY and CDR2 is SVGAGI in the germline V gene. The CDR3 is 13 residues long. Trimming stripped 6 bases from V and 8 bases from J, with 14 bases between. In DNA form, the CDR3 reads TGTGCCAGCAGGGCCCCTTGGGGCTATGAGCAGTTCTTC. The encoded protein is CASRAPWGYEQFF.

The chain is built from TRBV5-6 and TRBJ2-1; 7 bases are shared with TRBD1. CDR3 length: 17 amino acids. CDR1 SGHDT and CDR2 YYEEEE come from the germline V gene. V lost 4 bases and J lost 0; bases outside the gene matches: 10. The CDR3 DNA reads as TGTGCCAGCAGCCTTCGACAGGGTACTAGCTCCTACAATGAGCAGTTCTTC. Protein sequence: CASSLRQGTSSYNEQFF.

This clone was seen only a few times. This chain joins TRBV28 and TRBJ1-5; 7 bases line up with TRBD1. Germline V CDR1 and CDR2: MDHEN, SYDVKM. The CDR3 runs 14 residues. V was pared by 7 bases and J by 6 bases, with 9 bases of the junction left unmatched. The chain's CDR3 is CASKNLQGFQPQHF. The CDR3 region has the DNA TGTGCCAGCAAGAACTTACAGGGGTTTCAGCCCCAGCATTTT.

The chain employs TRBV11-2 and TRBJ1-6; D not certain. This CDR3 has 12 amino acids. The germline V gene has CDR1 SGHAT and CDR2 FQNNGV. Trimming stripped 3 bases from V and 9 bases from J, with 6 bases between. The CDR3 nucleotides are TGTGCCAGCAGCTTTTCACTTTCACCCCTCCACTTT. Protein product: CASSFSLSPLHF.

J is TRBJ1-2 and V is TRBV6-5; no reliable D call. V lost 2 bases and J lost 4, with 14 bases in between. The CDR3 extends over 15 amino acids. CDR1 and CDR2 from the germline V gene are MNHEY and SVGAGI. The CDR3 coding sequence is TGTGCCAGCAGTTACAACCAGGACGGGATCTATGGCTACACCTTC. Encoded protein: CASSYNQDGIYGYTF.

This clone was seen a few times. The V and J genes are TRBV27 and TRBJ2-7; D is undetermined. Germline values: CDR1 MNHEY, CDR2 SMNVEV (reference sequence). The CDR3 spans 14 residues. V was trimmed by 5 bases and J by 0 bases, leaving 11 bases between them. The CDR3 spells CASSTRVLSYEQYF. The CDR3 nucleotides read TGTGCCAGCAGTACTCGGGTCCTCTCCTACGAGCAGTACTTC.

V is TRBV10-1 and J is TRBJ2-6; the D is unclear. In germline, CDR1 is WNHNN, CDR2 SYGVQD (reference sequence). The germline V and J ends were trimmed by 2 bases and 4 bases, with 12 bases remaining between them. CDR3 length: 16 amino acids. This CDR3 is CASSEGSGSGANVLTF. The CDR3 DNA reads TGCGCCAGCAGTGAGGGTTCAGGTTCCGGGGCCAACGTCCTGACTTTC.

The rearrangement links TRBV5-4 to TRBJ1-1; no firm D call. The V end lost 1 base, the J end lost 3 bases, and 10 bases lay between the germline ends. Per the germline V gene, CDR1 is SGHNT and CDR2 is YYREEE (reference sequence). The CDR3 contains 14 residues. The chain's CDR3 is CASSLWTEDTEAFF. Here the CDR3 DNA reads TGTGCCAGCAGCTTGTGGACGGAGGACACTGAAGCTTTCTTT.

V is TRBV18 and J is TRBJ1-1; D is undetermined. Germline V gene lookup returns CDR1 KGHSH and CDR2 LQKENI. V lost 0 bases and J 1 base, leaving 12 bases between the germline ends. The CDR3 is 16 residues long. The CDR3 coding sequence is TGTGCCAGCTCACCACCAAACGCAAACAGGAACACTGAAGCTTTCTTT. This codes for CASSPPNANRNTEAFF. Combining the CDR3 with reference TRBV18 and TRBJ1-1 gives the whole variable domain NAGVMQNPRHLVRRRGQEARLRCSPMKGHSHVYWYRQLPEEGLKFMVYLQKENIIDESGMPKERFSAEFPKEGPSILRIQQVVRGDSAAYFCASSPPNANRNTEAFFGQGTRLTVV.

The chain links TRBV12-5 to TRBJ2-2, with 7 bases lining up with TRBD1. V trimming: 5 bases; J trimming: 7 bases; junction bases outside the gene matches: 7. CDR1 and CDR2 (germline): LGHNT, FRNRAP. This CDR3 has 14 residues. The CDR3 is CASGLGQVGGELFF. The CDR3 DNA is TGTGCTAGTGGTCTAGGACAGGTTGGCGGGGAGCTGTTTTTT.